One TCR beta chain is described in this entry. Study processing details: Amplifying reference gene primers gave estimates of nucleated cell counts. Profiled with immunoSEQ multiplex PCR; TCRdb holds only in-frame clones, not every one. The DNA gave D and trimming, while V, J and clone size come from that table. The sample has roughly 190,000 clones; approximately 80% are singletons. The source of the sample is a study of blood T cell repertoires in COVID-19. Study-level information: Acute and convalescent COVID-19 specimens originated in the United States, Italy and Spain. T cells, B-cell-depleted T cells, or PBMCs supplied cDNA or gDNA.

This CDR3 region has 16 residues. V dropped 0 bases and J dropped 2 bases, with 11 bases sitting between them. Germline values: CDR1 SGHNT, CDR2 YYREEE (reference sequence). The clonotype originates from a woman aged 45 to 65 with acute or convalescent COVID-19. This sequence joins TRBV5-4 and TRBJ2-2; D gene ambiguous. Sequenced material: peripheral blood. CDR3 DNA: TGTGCCAGCAGCTTGGATATCGCGGTAAACACCGGGGAGCTGTTTTTT. Its protein product is CASSLDIAVNTGELFF.